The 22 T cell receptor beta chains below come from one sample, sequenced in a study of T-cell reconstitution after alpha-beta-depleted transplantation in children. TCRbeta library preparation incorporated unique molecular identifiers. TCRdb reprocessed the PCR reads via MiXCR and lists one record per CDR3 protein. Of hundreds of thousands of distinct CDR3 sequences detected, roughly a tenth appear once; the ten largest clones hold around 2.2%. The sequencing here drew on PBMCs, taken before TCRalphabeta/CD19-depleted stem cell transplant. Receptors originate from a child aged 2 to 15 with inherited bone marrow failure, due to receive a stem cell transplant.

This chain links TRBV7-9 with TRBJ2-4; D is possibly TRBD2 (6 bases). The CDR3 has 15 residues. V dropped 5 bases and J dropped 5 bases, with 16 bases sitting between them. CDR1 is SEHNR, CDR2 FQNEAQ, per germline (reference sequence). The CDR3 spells CASSLGLLRENIQYF. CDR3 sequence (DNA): TGTGCCAGCAGCCTGGGACTCCTGCGGGAAAACATTCAGTACTTC.

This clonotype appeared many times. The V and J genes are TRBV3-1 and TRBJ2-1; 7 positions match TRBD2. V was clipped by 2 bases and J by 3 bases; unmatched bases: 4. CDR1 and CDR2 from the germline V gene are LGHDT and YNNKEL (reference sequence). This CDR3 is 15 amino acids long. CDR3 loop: CASSQWASGYNEQFF. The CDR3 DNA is TGTGCCAGCAGCCAATGGGCTAGCGGCTACAATGAGCAGTTCTTC.

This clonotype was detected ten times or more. The CDR3 spells CASGRHEQYF. CDR3 sequence (DNA): TGTGCCAGCGGCCGCCACGAGCAGTACTTC. This chain joins TRBV28 and TRBJ2-7; D is uncertain. The CDR3 is 10 amino acids. V lost 8 bases and J 5 bases, leaving 7 bases between the germline ends. Germline V gives CDR1 MDHEN, CDR2 SYDVKM.

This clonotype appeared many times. The CDR3 region has the DNA TGTGCCAGCAGCTTATATAACTTCGGCTACACAGATACGCAGTATTTT. Its protein is CASSLYNFGYTDTQYF. The chain recombines TRBV11-2 with TRBJ2-3; D is undetermined. Germline V gives CDR1 SGHAT, CDR2 FQNNGV. V was trimmed by 2 bases and J by 2 bases, leaving 14 bases between them. The length of the CDR3 is 16 residues.

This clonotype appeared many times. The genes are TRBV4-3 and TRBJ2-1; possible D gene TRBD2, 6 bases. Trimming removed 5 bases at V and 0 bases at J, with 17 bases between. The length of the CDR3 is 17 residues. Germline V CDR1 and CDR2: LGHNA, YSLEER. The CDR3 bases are TGCGCCAGCAGCAAGGTGAGGACTACCTACTCCTACAATGAGCAGTTCTTC. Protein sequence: CASSKVRTTYSYNEQFF.

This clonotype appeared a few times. CDR3 DNA sequence: TGCAGCGTCGGACTCGACCAGGGGGGGACGCAGTATTTT. Amino acids: CSVGLDQGGTQYF. The rearrangement links TRBV29-1 to TRBJ2-3, with D perhaps assigned TRBD1 or TRBD2 (7 bases each). The CDR3 covers 13 residues. Trimming shortened V by 6 bases and J by 9 bases, and 19 bases separated the two germline ends. Germline CDR1 and CDR2: SQVTM and ANQGSEA.

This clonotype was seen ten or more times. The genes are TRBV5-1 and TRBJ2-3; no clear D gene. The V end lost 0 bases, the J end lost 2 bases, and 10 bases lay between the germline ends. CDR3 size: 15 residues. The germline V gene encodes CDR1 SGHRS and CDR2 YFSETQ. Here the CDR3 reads CASSLAAPFTDTQYF. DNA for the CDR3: TGCGCCAGCAGCTTGGCCGCCCCTTTCACAGATACGCAGTATTTT.

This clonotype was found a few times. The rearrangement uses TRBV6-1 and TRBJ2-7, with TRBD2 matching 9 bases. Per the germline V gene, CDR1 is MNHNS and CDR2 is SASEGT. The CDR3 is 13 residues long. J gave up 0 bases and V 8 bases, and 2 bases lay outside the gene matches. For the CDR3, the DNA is TGTGCCAGCGGGACTAGCTTCTCCTACGAGCAGTACTTC. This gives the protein CASGTSFSYEQYF.

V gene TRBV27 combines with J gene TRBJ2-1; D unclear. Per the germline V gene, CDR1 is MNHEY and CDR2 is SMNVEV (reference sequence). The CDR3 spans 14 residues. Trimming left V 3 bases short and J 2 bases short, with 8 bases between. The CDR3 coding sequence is TGTGCCAGCAGTTTTCAGTCCACCTACAATGAGCAGTTCTTC. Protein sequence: CASSFQSTYNEQFF.

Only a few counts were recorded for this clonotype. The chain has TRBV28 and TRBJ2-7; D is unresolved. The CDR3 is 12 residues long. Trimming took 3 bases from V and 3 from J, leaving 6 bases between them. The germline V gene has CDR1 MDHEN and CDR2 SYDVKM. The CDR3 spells CASSFNLYEQYF. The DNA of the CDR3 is TGTGCCAGCAGTTTCAACCTCTACGAGCAGTACTTC.

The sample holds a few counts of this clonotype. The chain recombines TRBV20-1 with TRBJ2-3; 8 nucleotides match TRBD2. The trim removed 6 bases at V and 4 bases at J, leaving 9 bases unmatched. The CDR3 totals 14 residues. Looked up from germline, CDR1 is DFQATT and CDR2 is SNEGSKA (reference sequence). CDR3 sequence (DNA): TGCAGTGCCACCGGGACTAGGACCTCAGATACGCAGTATTTT. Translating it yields CSATGTRTSDTQYF.

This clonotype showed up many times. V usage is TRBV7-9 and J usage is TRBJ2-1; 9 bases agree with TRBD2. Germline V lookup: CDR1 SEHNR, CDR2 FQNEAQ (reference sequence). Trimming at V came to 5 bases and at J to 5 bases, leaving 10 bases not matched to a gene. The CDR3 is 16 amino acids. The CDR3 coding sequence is TGTGCCAGCAGCGTGTTTGCGGGAGGGCCCGACAATGAGCAGTTCTTC. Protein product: CASSVFAGGPDNEQFF.

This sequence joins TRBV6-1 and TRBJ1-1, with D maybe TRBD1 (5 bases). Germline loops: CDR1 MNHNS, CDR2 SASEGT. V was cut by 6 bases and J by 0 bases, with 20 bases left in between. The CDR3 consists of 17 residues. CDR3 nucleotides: TGTGCCAGCAGGCTGCGGGGCAGCACCTCCATGAACACTGAAGCTTTCTTT. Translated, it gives CASRLRGSTSMNTEAFF.

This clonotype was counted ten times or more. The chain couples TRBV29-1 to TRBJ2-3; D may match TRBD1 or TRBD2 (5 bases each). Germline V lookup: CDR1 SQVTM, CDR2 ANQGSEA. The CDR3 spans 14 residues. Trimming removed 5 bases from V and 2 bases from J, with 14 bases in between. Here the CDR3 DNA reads TGCAGCGTTACCCGGGACCTTTACACAGATACGCAGTATTTT. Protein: CSVTRDLYTDTQYF.

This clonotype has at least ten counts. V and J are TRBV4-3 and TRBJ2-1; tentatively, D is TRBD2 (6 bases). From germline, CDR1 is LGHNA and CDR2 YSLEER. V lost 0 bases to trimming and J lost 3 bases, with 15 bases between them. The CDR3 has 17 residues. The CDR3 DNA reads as TGCGCCAGCAGCCAAGATGGAGGGGCGGGTGGCTACAATGAGCAGTTCTTC. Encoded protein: CASSQDGGAGGYNEQFF.

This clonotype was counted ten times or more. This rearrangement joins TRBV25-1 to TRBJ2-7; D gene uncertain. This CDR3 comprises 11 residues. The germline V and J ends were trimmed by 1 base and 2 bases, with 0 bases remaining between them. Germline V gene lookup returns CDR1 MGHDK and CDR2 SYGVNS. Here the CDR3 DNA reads TGTGCCAGCAGTGAATCCTACGAGCAGTACTTC. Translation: CASSESYEQYF.

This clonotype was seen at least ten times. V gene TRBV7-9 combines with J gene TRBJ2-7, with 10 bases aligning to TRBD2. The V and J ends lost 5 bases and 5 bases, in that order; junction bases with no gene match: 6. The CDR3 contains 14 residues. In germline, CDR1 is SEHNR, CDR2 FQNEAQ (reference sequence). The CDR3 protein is CASSLTGTSDEQYF. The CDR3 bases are TGTGCCAGCAGCCTAACCGGGACTAGCGACGAGCAGTACTTC.

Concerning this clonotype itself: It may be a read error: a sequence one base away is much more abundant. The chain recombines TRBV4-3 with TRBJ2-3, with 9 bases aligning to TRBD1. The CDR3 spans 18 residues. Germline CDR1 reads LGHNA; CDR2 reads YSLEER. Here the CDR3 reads CASGQDIRTGGETDTQYF. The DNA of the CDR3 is TGCGCCAGCGGCCAAGATATACGTACAGGGGGCGAGACAGATACGCAGTATTTT.

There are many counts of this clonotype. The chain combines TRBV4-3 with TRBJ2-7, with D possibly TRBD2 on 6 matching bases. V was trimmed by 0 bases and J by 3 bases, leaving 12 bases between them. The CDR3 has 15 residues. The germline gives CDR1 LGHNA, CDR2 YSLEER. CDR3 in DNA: TGCGCCAGCAGCCAAGAAGACGGGACTTACTACGAGCAGTACTTC. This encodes CASSQEDGTYYEQYF.

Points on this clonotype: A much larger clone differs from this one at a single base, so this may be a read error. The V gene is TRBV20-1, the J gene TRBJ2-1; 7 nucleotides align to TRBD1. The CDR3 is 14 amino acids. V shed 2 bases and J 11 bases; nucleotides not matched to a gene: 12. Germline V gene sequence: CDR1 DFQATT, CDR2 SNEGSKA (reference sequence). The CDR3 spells CSARHLQGIDKQFF. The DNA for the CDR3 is TGCAGTGCTAGACACCTACAGGGGATCGATAAGCAGTTCTTC.

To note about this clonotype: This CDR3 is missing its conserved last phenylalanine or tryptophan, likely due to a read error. This chain's CDR3 is CASSFRQGVDNEQFL. The CDR3 DNA is TGTGCCAGCAGTTTTCGGCAGGGTGTTGACAATGAGCAGTTCTTG. This rearrangement joins TRBV28 to TRBJ2-1, with D possibly TRBD1 on 5 matching bases. The V gene's germline CDR1 is MDHEN and CDR2 SYDVKM. The CDR3 consists of 15 residues. V lost 3 bases to trimming and J lost 5 bases, with 14 bases between them.

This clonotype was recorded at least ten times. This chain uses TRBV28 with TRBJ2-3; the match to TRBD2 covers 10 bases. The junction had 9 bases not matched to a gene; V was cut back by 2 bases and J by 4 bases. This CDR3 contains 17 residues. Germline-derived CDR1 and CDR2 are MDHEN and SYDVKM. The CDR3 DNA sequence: TGTGCCAGCAGTTTAATGGCTAGCGGGAGAGCAGCAGATACGCAGTATTTT. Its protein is CASSLMASGRAADTQYF.